These T cell receptor beta chains were read from a single sample in a study of CD8+CD57+ T cells in acquired aplastic anemia. MiXCR, run by TCRdb on the reads, gives a single entry per CDR3 protein. The sample records some 160,000 distinct CDR3 sequences, about 45% being singletons. Sequenced material: sorted CD4+, CD8+, or CD8+CD57+ T cells (not recorded which) from PBMCs. The receptors were gathered from a human donor with aplastic anemia. Both conserved end residues are part of each CDR3. Each record gives: D gene, J gene, clone size, V gene, CDR3 protein, CDR3 DNA. The D gene is left open where the match is weak. The listing skips clone size in some rows; elsewhere it reads once, few, many or a size class.

D gene: TRBD1; J gene: TRBJ1-6; clone size: NA; V gene: TRBV2; CDR3 protein: CASSETTGDRNSPLHF; CDR3 DNA: TGTGCCAGCAGTGAAACCACAGGGGACAGAAATTCACCCCTCCACTTT
D gene: NA; J gene: TRBJ1-2; clone size: many; V gene: TRBV2; CDR3 protein: CASRKGYVDGYTF; CDR3 DNA: TGTGCCAGCAGGAAAGGTTATGTAGATGGCTACACCTTC
D gene: NA; J gene: TRBJ2-2; clone size: many; V gene: TRBV4-2; CDR3 protein: CASSRATGEDTGELFF; CDR3 DNA: TGTGCCAGCAGCCGAGCGACAGGCGAGGACACCGGGGAGCTGTTTTTT
D gene: NA; J gene: TRBJ2-4; clone size: NA; V gene: TRBV6-2/TRBV6-3; CDR3 protein: CASSYPLAALAKNIQYF; CDR3 DNA: TGTGCCAGCAGTTACCCGCTCGCGGCCCTAGCCAAAAACATTCAGTACTTC
D gene: TRBD1; J gene: TRBJ1-3; clone size: many; V gene: TRBV6-1; CDR3 protein: CASRRDRVVNTIYF; CDR3 DNA: TGTGCCAGCAGACGGGACAGGGTCGTAAACACCATATATTTT
D gene: TRBD2; J gene: TRBJ2-3; clone size: NA; V gene: TRBV3-1; CDR3 protein: CASSQGGLAGGHTQYF; CDR3 DNA: TGTGCCAGCAGCCAAGGTGGTTTAGCGGGGGGTCATACGCAGTATTTT
D gene: TRBD1; J gene: TRBJ1-3; clone size: many; V gene: TRBV20-1; CDR3 protein: CSALDRGSGNTIYF; CDR3 DNA: TGCAGTGCCCTAGACAGGGGGTCTGGAAACACCATATATTTT
D gene: NA; J gene: TRBJ1-1; clone size: once; V gene: TRBV7-2; CDR3 protein: CASSFTLGTYEAFF; CDR3 DNA: TGTGCCAGCAGCTTCACCCTCGGGACATATGAAGCTTTCTTT
D gene: NA; J gene: TRBJ1-6; clone size: NA; V gene: TRBV9; CDR3 protein: CASSVDSSYNSPLHF; CDR3 DNA: TGTGCCAGCAGCGTAGACAGCTCCTATAATTCACCCCTCCACTTT
D gene: NA; J gene: TRBJ2-2; clone size: many; V gene: TRBV7-2; CDR3 protein: CASSLTPGYHTGELFF; CDR3 DNA: TGTGCCAGCAGCTTAACCCCAGGGTACCACACCGGGGAGCTGTTTTTT
D gene: NA; J gene: TRBJ2-1; clone size: NA; V gene: TRBV5-1; CDR3 protein: CASSLGQGSYNEQFF; CDR3 DNA: TGCGCCAGCAGCTTGGGTCAGGGATCCTACAATGAGCAGTTCTTC
D gene: TRBD2; J gene: TRBJ2-1; clone size: many; V gene: TRBV20-1; CDR3 protein: CSARHPVGGGAYNEQFF; CDR3 DNA: TGCAGTGCTAGACATCCCGTGGGGGGAGGGGCCTACAATGAGCAGTTCTTC
D gene: NA; J gene: TRBJ1-1; clone size: NA; V gene: TRBV29-1; CDR3 protein: CSVRMPDAEAFF; CDR3 DNA: TGCAGCGTTAGGATGCCGGACGCTGAAGCTTTCTTT
D gene: NA; J gene: TRBJ2-7; clone size: many; V gene: TRBV10-3; CDR3 protein: CAISETRVREYF; CDR3 DNA: TGTGCCATCAGTGAGACCCGGGTGAGAGAGTACTTC
D gene: TRBD2; J gene: TRBJ2-7; clone size: NA; V gene: TRBV10-1; CDR3 protein: CASSESGDRYEQYF; CDR3 DNA: TGCGCCAGCAGCGAAAGCGGGGATCGCTACGAGCAGTACTTC
D gene: TRBD1; J gene: TRBJ1-3; clone size: NA; V gene: TRBV18; CDR3 protein: CASSQTGSGNTIYF; CDR3 DNA: TGTGCCAGCTCACAGACAGGGTCTGGAAACACCATATATTTT
D gene: TRBD1; J gene: TRBJ2-3; clone size: NA; V gene: TRBV24-1; CDR3 protein: CATSDSGTGGDTQYF; CDR3 DNA: TGTGCCACCAGTGATTCCGGGACAGGGGGCGATACGCAGTATTTT
D gene: TRBD2; J gene: TRBJ2-2; clone size: many; V gene: TRBV7-6; CDR3 protein: CASSTGLAGTGELFF; CDR3 DNA: TGTGCCAGCAGCACCGGACTAGCGGGCACCGGGGAGCTGTTTTTT
D gene: NA; J gene: TRBJ2-1; clone size: NA; V gene: TRBV2; CDR3 protein: CASSTRDLRSNEQFF; CDR3 DNA: TGTGCCAGCAGCACCCGGGATTTGAGGAGCAATGAGCAGTTCTTC
D gene: TRBD2; J gene: TRBJ2-7; clone size: NA; V gene: TRBV7-8; CDR3 protein: CASSLGGGGFYEQYF; CDR3 DNA: TGTGCCAGCAGCTTAGGAGGCGGGGGGTTCTACGAGCAGTACTTC
D gene: NA; J gene: TRBJ1-6; clone size: NA; V gene: TRBV2; CDR3 protein: CASSSGRVNSPLHF; CDR3 DNA: TGTGCCAGCTCGAGTGGCAGGGTTAATTCACCCCTCCACTTT
D gene: NA; J gene: TRBJ1-2; clone size: NA; V gene: TRBV7-9; CDR3 protein: CAGSLDGGHYGYTF; CDR3 DNA: TGTGCCGGCAGCTTAGATGGGGGTCACTATGGCTACACCTTC
D gene: NA; J gene: TRBJ1-2; clone size: few; V gene: TRBV25-1; CDR3 protein: CASKHRVGGYTF; CDR3 DNA: TGTGCCAGTAAACACAGGGTTGGCGGCTACACCTTC
D gene: NA; J gene: TRBJ2-5; clone size: NA; V gene: TRBV7-6; CDR3 protein: CASSLGSVETQYF; CDR3 DNA: TGTGCCAGCAGCTTAGGCAGTGTGGAGACCCAGTACTTC
D gene: NA; J gene: TRBJ2-1; clone size: NA; V gene: TRBV24-1; CDR3 protein: CATSAASQNEQFF; CDR3 DNA: TGTGCCACCAGTGCGGCTAGCCAAAATGAGCAGTTCTTC
D gene: NA; J gene: TRBJ2-7; clone size: NA; V gene: TRBV10-3; CDR3 protein: CAISAGGAYEQYF; CDR3 DNA: TGTGCCATCAGTGCCGGCGGCGCCTACGAGCAGTACTTC
D gene: NA; J gene: TRBJ1-2; clone size: NA; V gene: TRBV19; CDR3 protein: CASSIDPWTLYGYTF; CDR3 DNA: TGTGCCAGTAGTATAGATCCTTGGACACTCTATGGCTACACCTTC
D gene: NA; J gene: TRBJ2-6; clone size: NA; V gene: TRBV25-1; CDR3 protein: CASRLTGTGANVLTF; CDR3 DNA: TGTGCCAGCAGACTGACAGGAACTGGGGCCAACGTCCTGACTTTC
D gene: TRBD2; J gene: TRBJ2-5; clone size: NA; V gene: TRBV25-1; CDR3 protein: CASSESSGKYLETQYF; CDR3 DNA: TGTGCCAGCAGTGAATCTAGCGGGAAATATCTTGAGACCCAGTACTTC
D gene: NA; J gene: TRBJ1-2; clone size: NA; V gene: TRBV29-1; CDR3 protein: CSVDGGKWDYGYTF; CDR3 DNA: TGCAGTGTTGACGGGGGCAAGTGGGACTATGGCTACACCTTC
D gene: NA; J gene: TRBJ1-2; clone size: NA; V gene: TRBV24-1; CDR3 protein: CATSERSRNYGYTF; CDR3 DNA: TGTGCCACCAGTGAACGCTCCCGGAACTATGGCTACACCTTC
D gene: TRBD2; J gene: TRBJ2-7; clone size: NA; V gene: TRBV29-1; CDR3 protein: CSVDRLAGDQQYF; CDR3 DNA: TGCAGCGTTGACCGGCTAGCGGGAGATCAGCAGTACTTC
D gene: TRBD1; J gene: TRBJ1-1; clone size: NA; V gene: TRBV9; CDR3 protein: CASSAGTAGLEAFF; CDR3 DNA: TGTGCCAGCAGCGCCGGGACAGCTGGGCTTGAAGCTTTCTTT
D gene: NA; J gene: TRBJ1-2; clone size: many; V gene: TRBV7-2; CDR3 protein: CASSPSVSGGYTF; CDR3 DNA: TGTGCCAGCAGCCCCTCAGTTTCGGGGGGCTACACCTTC
D gene: TRBD2; J gene: TRBJ2-2; clone size: many; V gene: TRBV7-9; CDR3 protein: CASRPSLAADGELFF; CDR3 DNA: TGTGCCAGCAGACCCTCCCTAGCGGCGGACGGGGAGCTGTTTTTT
D gene: TRBD2; J gene: TRBJ2-1; clone size: many; V gene: TRBV24-1; CDR3 protein: CATSDGGRAWNEQFF; CDR3 DNA: TGTGCCACCAGTGATGGCGGGAGGGCCTGGAATGAGCAGTTCTTC
D gene: NA; J gene: TRBJ2-5; clone size: NA; V gene: TRBV25-1; CDR3 protein: CASSEPNREETQYF; CDR3 DNA: TGTGCCAGCAGTGAACCCAACAGGGAAGAGACCCAGTACTTC
D gene: NA; J gene: TRBJ2-3; clone size: NA; V gene: TRBV5-1; CDR3 protein: CASSLGLGGFRTDTQYF; CDR3 DNA: TGCGCCAGCAGCTTGGGCTTGGGGGGTTTCCGCACAGATACGCAGTATTTT
D gene: NA; J gene: TRBJ1-1; clone size: NA; V gene: TRBV29-1; CDR3 protein: CSFLGVMNTEAFF; CDR3 DNA: TGCAGTTTTCTGGGAGTGATGAACACTGAAGCTTTCTTT
D gene: NA; J gene: TRBJ1-5; clone size: NA; V gene: TRBV27; CDR3 protein: CASSLNPAGNQPQHF; CDR3 DNA: TGTGCCAGCAGTTTAAACCCCGCGGGCAATCAGCCCCAGCATTTT
D gene: NA; J gene: TRBJ2-2; clone size: NA; V gene: TRBV24-1; CDR3 protein: CATSGTGELFF; CDR3 DNA: TGTGCCACCAGTGGAACCGGGGAGCTGTTTTTT
D gene: TRBD1; J gene: TRBJ1-3; clone size: NA; V gene: TRBV29-1; CDR3 protein: CSVGGTAGNTIYF; CDR3 DNA: TGCAGCGTTGGAGGGACAGCCGGAAACACCATATATTTT
D gene: NA; J gene: TRBJ2-2; clone size: many; V gene: TRBV12-3/TRBV12-4; CDR3 protein: CASTHSRGGELFF; CDR3 DNA: TGTGCCAGCACCCACAGCCGTGGCGGGGAGCTGTTTTTT
D gene: TRBD2; J gene: TRBJ2-1; clone size: once; V gene: TRBV11-1; CDR3 protein: CASSLVAGEYNEQFF; CDR3 DNA: TGTGCCAGCAGCTTAGTAGCGGGGGAATACAATGAGCAGTTCTTC
D gene: NA; J gene: TRBJ1-2; clone size: NA; V gene: TRBV29-1; CDR3 protein: CSVEFGGENGYTF; CDR3 DNA: TGCAGCGTTGAATTCGGGGGCGAGAATGGCTACACCTTC